This T cell receptor (beta chain) was captured by sequencing in a study of T-cell memory formation after mild COVID-19. Study results and limitations: Clones contracting day 15 to 85 were balanced CD4/CD8; later expanders leaned CD4+. Researchers report contracting CD4+ clones mostly in CM and EM, with CD8+ clones in EMRA. In pre-infection memory, a portion of responding clones appeared, which suggested that cross-reactive memory joined.

This clonotype was seen a handful of times. What it binds is unknown. cDNA libraries for TCR alpha and TCR beta, carrying sample barcodes and UMIs, came from 5'RACE with constant-segment primers. TCRdb processed the 5' RACE reads anew with MiXCR; each CDR3 protein has one entry. Of about 620,000 distinct CDR3 sequences detected, roughly 18% appear once; the ten largest clones hold 12%. The CDR3 spans 13 residues. V lost 5 bases and J lost 7, with 14 bases in between. CDR1 is DFQATT and CDR2 is SNEGSKA in the germline V gene (reference sequence). Sequences were obtained from PBMCs or a T cell subset sorted from them (not recorded which). The chain links TRBV20-1 to TRBJ1-4; tentatively, D is TRBD1 (5 bases). The source is an adult woman who had mild COVID-19 (a few samples of this study predate the infection). Cell type and time point are not known. CDR3 bases: TGCAGTGCTTATCGGGGGGAAGGTGAAAAACTGTTTTTT. Its translation is CSAYRGEGEKLFF.